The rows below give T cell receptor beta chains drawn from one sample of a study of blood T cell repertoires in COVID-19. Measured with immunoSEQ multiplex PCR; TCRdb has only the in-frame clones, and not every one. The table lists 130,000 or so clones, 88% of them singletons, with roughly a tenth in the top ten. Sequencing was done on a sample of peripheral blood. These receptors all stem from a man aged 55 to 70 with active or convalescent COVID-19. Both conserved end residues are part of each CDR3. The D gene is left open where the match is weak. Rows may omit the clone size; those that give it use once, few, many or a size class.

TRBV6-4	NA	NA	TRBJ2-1	CASSVRRGDEQFF	TGTGCCAGCAGTGTAAGGAGGGGAGATGAGCAGTTCTTC
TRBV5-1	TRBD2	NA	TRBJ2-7	CASSLASGRPYEQYF	TGCGCCAGCAGCTTGGCTAGCGGGAGACCCTACGAGCAGTACTTC
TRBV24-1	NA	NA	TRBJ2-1	CATSDSTAGSYNEQFF	TGTGCCACCAGTGATTCGACCGCGGGCTCCTACAATGAGCAGTTCTTC
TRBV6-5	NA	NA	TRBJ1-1	CASSSHLKNTEAFF	TGTGCCAGCAGTTCACATTTAAAGAACACTGAAGCTTTCTTT
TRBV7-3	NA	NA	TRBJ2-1	CASSLIAAGSYNEQFF	TGTGCCAGCAGCTTAATAGCGGCAGGGTCCTACAATGAGCAGTTCTTC
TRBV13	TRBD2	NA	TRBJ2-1	CASSQTSGPKPYNEQFF	TGTGCCAGCAGTCAGACTAGCGGGCCCAAACCCTACAATGAGCAGTTCTTC
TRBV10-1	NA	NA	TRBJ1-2	CASSPGVVGPNYGYTF	TGCGCCAGCAGTCCCGGAGTGGTGGGTCCTAACTATGGCTACACCTTC
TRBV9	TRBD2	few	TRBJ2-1	CASKRGGSEYNEQFF	TGTGCCAGCAAGCGCGGCGGGAGCGAATACAATGAGCAGTTCTTC
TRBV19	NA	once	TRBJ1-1	CASSDSSNTEAFF	TGTGCCAGTAGCGACAGTTCGAACACTGAAGCTTTCTTT
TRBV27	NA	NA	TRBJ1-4	CASSTWATNEKLFF	TGTGCCAGCAGTACCTGGGCGACTAATGAAAAACTGTTTTTT
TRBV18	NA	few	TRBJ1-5	CASSPPWATQPQHF	TGTGCCAGCTCACCACCCTGGGCAACTCAGCCCCAGCATTTT
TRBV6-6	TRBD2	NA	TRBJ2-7	CASSPRLSGLAGAHEQYF	TGTGCCAGCAGTCCCCGACTCAGCGGACTAGCGGGAGCCCACGAGCAGTACTTC
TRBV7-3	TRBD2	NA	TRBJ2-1	CASSLTGLAGGFEQFF	TGTGCCAGCAGCTTAACGGGACTAGCGGGAGGGTTTGAGCAGTTCTTC
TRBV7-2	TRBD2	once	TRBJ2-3	CASSFTTGTSGKDTQYF	TGTGCCAGCAGCTTCACCACCGGGACTAGCGGGAAGGATACGCAGTATTTT
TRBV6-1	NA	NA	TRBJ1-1	CASSELGGMNTEAFF	TGTGCCAGCAGTGAATTGGGGGGAATGAACACTGAAGCTTTCTTT
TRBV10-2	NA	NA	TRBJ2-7	CASRTTGFYEQYF	TGCGCCAGCAGGACGACAGGTTTTTACGAGCAGTACTTC
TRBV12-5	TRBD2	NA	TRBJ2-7	CASSRTSAGEQYF	TGTGCTAGTTCCAGGACTAGCGCGGGCGAGCAGTACTTC
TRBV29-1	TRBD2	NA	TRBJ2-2	CSVERAGGTGELFF	TGCAGCGTTGAGAGAGCGGGAGGTACCGGGGAGCTGTTTTTT
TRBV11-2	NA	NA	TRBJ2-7	CASSYGRGYEQYF	TGTGCCAGCAGTTATGGACGGGGCTACGAGCAGTACTTC
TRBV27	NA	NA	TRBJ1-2	CASSFVSGDYGYTF	TGTGCCAGCAGTTTTGTCTCCGGGGACTATGGCTACACCTTC
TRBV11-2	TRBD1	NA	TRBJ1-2	CASSLSDRGRKLPYGYTF	TGTGCCAGCAGCTTGAGTGACAGGGGGCGAAAACTTCCCTATGGCTACACCTTC
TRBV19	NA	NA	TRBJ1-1	CASSKTTVMNTEAFF	TGTGCCAGTAGTAAAACCACAGTCATGAACACTGAAGCTTTCTTT
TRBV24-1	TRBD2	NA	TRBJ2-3	CATSRSGVVDTQYF	TGTGCCACCAGTAGGAGCGGGGTAGTGGATACGCAGTATTTT
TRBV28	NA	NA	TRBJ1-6	CASERVNNSPLHF	TGTGCCAGCGAGAGGGTAAATAATTCACCCCTCCACTTT
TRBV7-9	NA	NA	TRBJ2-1	CASSLNRESRNEQFF	TGTGCCAGCAGCTTAAACCGCGAGAGTCGCAATGAGCAGTTCTTC
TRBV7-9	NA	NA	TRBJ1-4	CASSLASILNEKLFF	TGTGCCAGCAGCTTAGCGAGCATCCTTAATGAAAAACTGTTTTTT
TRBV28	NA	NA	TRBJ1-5	CASSLLAGLISGNQPQHF	TGTGCCAGCAGTTTATTGGCAGGGTTGATTTCGGGCAATCAGCCCCAGCATTTT
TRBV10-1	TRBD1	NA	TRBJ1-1	CASSAGGDNTEAFF	TGCGCCAGCAGTGCAGGGGGAGATAACACTGAAGCTTTCTTT
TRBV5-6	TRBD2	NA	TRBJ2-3	CASTGRGYADTQYF	TGTGCCAGCACCGGGAGGGGGTATGCAGATACGCAGTATTTT
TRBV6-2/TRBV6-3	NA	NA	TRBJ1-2	CASSNQGLNYGYTF	TGTGCCAGCAGTAACCAGGGACTCAACTATGGCTACACCTTC
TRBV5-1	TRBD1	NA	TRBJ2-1	CASSLSGTGPYNEQFF	TGCGCCAGCAGCCTCTCCGGGACAGGGCCCTACAATGAGCAGTTCTTC
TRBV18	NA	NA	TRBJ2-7	CASSPPTGGGEQYF	TGTGCCAGCTCACCCCCGACAGGAGGAGGCGAGCAGTACTTC
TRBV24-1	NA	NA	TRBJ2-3	CATSDPAGGTDTQYF	TGTGCCACCAGTGACCCAGCGGGCGGCACAGATACGCAGTATTTT
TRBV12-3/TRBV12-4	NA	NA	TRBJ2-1	CASCRRGYNEQFF	TGTGCCAGCTGCCGGCGGGGATACAATGAGCAGTTCTTC
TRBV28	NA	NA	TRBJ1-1	CASSLGQGTTLAFF	TGTGCCAGCAGTTTAGGGCAGGGAACCACTCTCGCTTTCTTT
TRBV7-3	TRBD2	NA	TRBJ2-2	CASSLGGSSTGELFF	TGTGCCAGCAGCTTGGGAGGGAGTTCGACCGGGGAGCTGTTTTTT